This T cell receptor beta chain emerged from a study of control samples from healthy donors and cancer patients. V lost 0 bases and J 2 bases, leaving 14 bases between the germline ends. The length of the CDR3 is 16 residues. CDR1 LNHNV and CDR2 YYDKDF come from the germline V gene (reference sequence). TCRdb's copy holds only in-frame clones and misses some; the assay was immunoSEQ multiplex PCR. The sample includes 90,000 or so clones, 88% of them seen just once. This clonotype was sampled from a woman in her 70s in good health. This chain connects TRBV15 to TRBJ2-7, with D maybe TRBD1 (6 bases). The sample comprised blood. The CDR3 region has the DNA TGTGCCACCAGCAGAGAGGGGGCGATGACGACCTACGAGCAGTACTTC. It is translated as CATSREGAMTTYEQYF.